The following is a T cell receptor (beta chain) sequence with its context. Its antigen is currently not known. Per-base qualities were not stored, and no clone one base away is much larger. This sample is part of a study of T-cell memory formation after mild COVID-19 (dated by TCRdb to the early 2020s). Regarding the study in general: Most TCR sequence clusters were specific to one of the two donors. T-cell clones expanding and contracting after mild COVID-19 in a couple of donors were tracked by longitudinal TCRalpha and TCRbeta repertoire sequencing. The cohort comprised two young, previously healthy adult volunteers, one female and one male. The study at large found these results: Contracting CD4+ clones turned up mainly in the CM and EM memory subsets, whereas EMRA was where CD8+ clones were enriched. SARS-CoV-2 specificity of the second-wave clones peaking on day 37 was not confirmed. Only a couple of mild cases were covered by the study, and larger cohorts that include severe cases with pre-infection samples were considered necessary. Clones contracting from day 15 to 85 had balanced CD4/CD8 phenotypes, while a second wave expanding from day 15 to 37 was biased towards CD4+. The detection of some responding clones in pre-infection memory suggests that pre-existing cross-reactive memory T cells joined the SARS-CoV-2 response.

From the germline V gene, CDR1 is SGHVS and CDR2 is FNYEAQ. The V and J ends are trimmed by 8 bases and 0 bases, leaving 15 bases between them. Including cysteine and phenylalanine, the CDR3 has 15 amino acids. Of the read, only the CDR3 DNA is kept; its 45 bases are in frame from base 1. Ficoll-Paque density gradient centrifugation was the method used to isolate PBMCs. These reads were obtained on an Illumina NovaSeq 6000. Using 5'RACE with constant-segment primers, TCRalpha and TCRbeta cDNA libraries were constructed, with sample barcodes and unique molecular identifiers added in the process. Trizol reagent was used to extract RNA from every sample. Libraries were amplified in two PCR steps, with a second sample barcode and Illumina TruSeq adapters added in the second step. Sequencing of the libraries was done on an Illumina NovaSeq, producing 2 x 150 bp paired-end reads. Per the source publication's procedure: With migec v1.2.7, reads were demultiplexed and then collapsed into UMI-guided consensus sequences. Using mixcr v2.1.11, UMI consensuses were aligned to TRA and TRB V and J templates and then assembled into clonotypes. A clonotype was counted as expanded or contracted only if both edgeR and NoisET called the change significant, with noise models trained on biological replicates. For edgeR calls, a false discovery rate-adjusted p below 0.01 and a log2 fold-change threshold of 1 were applied. As an exploratory analysis of dynamics, max-normalized trajectories of the 1000 most abundant clonotypes were examined by PCA with hierarchical clustering. Separately sequenced CD4+ and CD8+ repertoires were used to assign the CD4 or CD8 phenotype of responding clones. TCRdb reprocessing: public reads trimmed at Q25 with fastp, clones called with MiXCR, in-frame beta chains kept. Rows with a matching CDR3 protein are joined into one entry that keeps the most common DNA and genes. It is TCRdb's table, rather than the study itself, that gives the V and J calls and clone size. The table for this sample lists more than 400,000 distinct CDR3 sequences; 15% to 20% of them were counted only once. Over 9% of the sample is in the top ten clones.

The sequence links TRBV7-6 to TRBJ2-3; the D gene is perhaps TRBD1 or TRBD2, as each covers 5 bases. Material: PBMCs or a T cell subset sorted from them (not recorded which). The TCR originated in an adult woman who had mild COVID-19 (a few samples of this study predate the infection). The sample titles of this study are shuffled in the database, so cell type and time point are left out; the donor was told from shared clones. The CDR3 in this case is CASQGAGTSTDTQYF. The DNA is as follows: TGTGCCAGCCAGGGTGCGGGTACTAGCACAGATACGCAGTATTTT. Extended through the reference TRBV7-6 and TRBJ2-3 proteins, this CDR3 yields the full variable domain: GAGVSQSPRYKVTKRGQDVALRCDPISGHVSLYWYRQALGQGPEFLTYFNYEAQQDKSGLPNDRFSAERPEGSISTLTIQRTEQRDSAMYRCASQGAGTSTDTQYFGPGTRLTVL.